These T cell receptor beta chains were read from a single sample in a study of shared clonotypes between healthy human individuals. Generated by immunoSEQ multiplex PCR, the TCRdb table keeps only in-frame clones and is missing some. The sample has hundreds of thousands of clones, approximately 96% seen once. What was sequenced was naive CD8+ T cells sorted from blood. These receptors all stem from a woman aged 25 to 45 in good health. Both conserved end residues are part of each CDR3. The D gene is left open where the match is weak. Expanded clones get a size class; other rows say once, few or many, or leave the size out.

CASDLGVVGRGYTF TGCGCCAGCGACCTTGGAGTTGTGGGGCGGGGCTACACCTTC TRBJ1-2 - - 14 TRBV23-1
CASSWFRGNEQFF TGTGCCAGCAGCTGGTTCCGGGGAAATGAGCAGTTCTTC TRBJ2-1 - once 13 TRBV5-8
CASSQDGVVLYNEQFF TGTGCCAGCAGCCAAGACGGGGTGGTTTTATACAATGAGCAGTTCTTC TRBJ2-1 - - 16 TRBV4-2
CASSQGTGFTEAFF TGTGCCAGCAGCCAAGGGACAGGGTTCACTGAAGCTTTCTTT TRBJ1-1 TRBD1 - 14 TRBV4-2
CASSQDTSVFEQFF TGTGCCAGCAGCCAAGACACTAGCGTTTTTGAGCAGTTCTTC TRBJ2-1 TRBD2 - 14 TRBV7-8
CASAAAGVTDTQYF TGTGCCAGTGCCGCGGCGGGGGTCACAGATACGCAGTATTTT TRBJ2-3 TRBD2 - 14 TRBV25-1
CASEARGVAYEQYF TGTGCCAGTGAGGCCAGGGGAGTTGCCTACGAGCAGTACTTC TRBJ2-7 - - 14 TRBV28
CASTPGTGNQPQHF TGTGCCAGCACTCCCGGGACAGGTAATCAGCCCCAGCATTTT TRBJ1-5 TRBD1 - 14 TRBV27
CASSYDRGLYGYTF TGTGCCAGCAGCTATGACCGGGGCCTCTATGGCTACACCTTC TRBJ1-2 - - 14 TRBV7-9
CASSLLPLLRRGGRRTDTQYF TGTGCCAGCAGTTTACTGCCCCTTCTGCGGCGGGGGGGCCGTAGGACAGATACGCAGTATTTT TRBJ2-3 TRBD2 - 21 TRBV28
CSVEDGSRTNYGYTF TGCAGCGTTGAAGATGGGTCGAGGACTAACTATGGCTACACCTTC TRBJ1-2 - - 15 TRBV29-1
CASSLTSRDRAFF TGTGCCAGCAGCTTGACCAGCAGGGACAGGGCATTCTTC TRBJ2-1 TRBD1 - 13 TRBV5-6
CASSPPGSGEQYF TGCGCCAGCAGCCCCCCAGGGTCGGGCGAGCAGTACTTC TRBJ2-7 - - 13 TRBV5-1
CASIPRGDGKETQYF TGTGCCAGCATCCCGCGGGGCGACGGTAAAGAGACCCAGTACTTC TRBJ2-5 - - 15 TRBV6-1
CASSLGTGPFSGNTIYF TGTGCCAGCAGTTTAGGGACAGGGCCTTTTTCTGGAAACACCATATATTTT TRBJ1-3 TRBD1 - 17 TRBV27
CAWSGGGRTEAFF TGTGCCTGGAGTGGAGGGGGGCGAACTGAAGCTTTCTTT TRBJ1-1 - few 13 TRBV30
CASSQGNSYEQYF TGCGCCAGCAGCCAAGGGAATTCCTACGAGCAGTACTTC TRBJ2-7 - - 13 TRBV4-1
CASSPLGSSNEQFF TGTGCCAGCAGTCCCCTGGGGTCGTCCAATGAGCAGTTCTTC TRBJ2-1 - - 14 TRBV28
CASSLGGTYEQYF TGTGCCAGCAGCTTGGGGGGGACCTACGAGCAGTACTTC TRBJ2-7 - - 13 TRBV5-4